This TCR beta chain was captured in a study of Tregs in tolerant kidney transplant recipients (dated by TCRdb to between 2018 and 2020). Background on the whole study: The study used TCRbeta sequencing to identify donor-specific regulatory T cells before combined kidney and bone marrow transplantation, then tracked those cells after transplant. TCRbeta repertoire sequencing was used in 3 healthy controls to compare several methods for expanding Tregs specific for an allogeneic donor. The paper's findings and limits, for the study overall: Expanding Tregs with activated donor B cells appeared to identify the most biologically relevant and donor-specific TCRbeta repertoire. Biological reproducibility was not directly addressed, though technical replication error appeared minimal. Because the study included only a small number of patients, the results must be confirmed in larger populations and under other immunosuppression protocols.

Genomic DNA was extracted from sorted cells with the QIAGEN DNeasy Blood and Tissue Kit for TCRbeta CDR3 sequencing. Through immunoSEQ, high-throughput TCRbeta CDR3 sequencing was done commercially, including PCR amplification with internal controls and bias correction. The original pipeline was this. Unique productive TCRbeta sequences were defined by CDR3 nucleotide sequence when primers matched and otherwise by CDR3 amino acid sequence together with Vbeta and Jbeta genes. To correct sorting error, sequences shared between sorted populations at a frequency ratio of 2:1 or less were removed; the rest were assigned to the higher population. Donor-reactive sequences were defined as at least 5-fold expanded in CFSE-low cells versus unstimulated cells, with frequency of at least 0.01% in CFSE-low cells. Repertoire divergence was quantified by Jensen-Shannon divergence calculated from the top 100 TCRbeta sequences ranked by frequency. For samples with multiple sequencing runs, sorting error was corrected separately for each run before the runs were pooled. Entries here come from immuneACCESS through TCRdb and include only in-frame sequences with V and J called. Some clones fail to appear in such tables; in the studies checked, an unresolved V gene covers under half of the shortfall, and the cause of the remainder is unknown. V and J calls and clone size come straight from that table; D and trimming were deduced from the DNA. Counted in this sample were roughly 250,000 clones; around 81% of them appeared once. The ten most abundant clones make up 0.5% to 0.65% of the sample.

Thawed PBMCs were FACS-sorted into unstimulated Tregs (CD4+CD25+CD127-), CD4+ non-Tregs (CD4+CD25-), CD4 cells and CD8 cells. Healthy control blood came either as purchased buffy coats or from healthy volunteers. Healthy control blood was separated into PBMCs by Ficoll density gradient and cryopreserved, and patient PBMCs were collected both before and after transplant. V ends up 6 bases short and J 5 bases short, with an unmatched junction base count of 7. CDR1 and CDR2 are drawn from the germline V gene (reference sequence): MNHNY, SVGAGI. From the cysteine through the phenylalanine, the CDR3 covers 14 amino acids. Kept here is only the CDR3 DNA, which spans 42 bases and is read in frame from base 1. Concerning this clone itself: The antigen this receptor binds is unknown. Base-call qualities are not available, and no considerably larger clone is one nucleotide away.

The chain employs TRBV6-6 and TRBJ2-7, and TRBD1 aligns with 10 junction nucleotides. The specimen sequenced was CD4+ T cells from blood. The source of this sequence is a human donor in good health. The CDR3 is CASSRTGGIDEQYF. The base sequence is TGTGCCAGCAGCCGGACAGGGGGTATCGACGAGCAGTACTTC.